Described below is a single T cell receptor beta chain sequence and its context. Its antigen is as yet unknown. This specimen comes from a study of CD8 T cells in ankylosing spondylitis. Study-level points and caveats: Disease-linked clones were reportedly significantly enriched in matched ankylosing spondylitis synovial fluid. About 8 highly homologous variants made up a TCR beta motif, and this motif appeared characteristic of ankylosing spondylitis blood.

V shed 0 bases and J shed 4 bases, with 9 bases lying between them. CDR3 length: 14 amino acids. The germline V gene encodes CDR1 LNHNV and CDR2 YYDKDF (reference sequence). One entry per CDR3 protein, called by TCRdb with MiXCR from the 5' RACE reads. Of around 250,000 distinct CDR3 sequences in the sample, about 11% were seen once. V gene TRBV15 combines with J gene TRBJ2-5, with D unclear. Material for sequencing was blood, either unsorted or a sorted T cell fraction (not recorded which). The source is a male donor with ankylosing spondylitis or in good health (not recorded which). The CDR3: CATSRDRSAETQYF. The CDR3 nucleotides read TGTGCCACCAGCAGAGATAGAAGTGCAGAGACCCAGTACTTC. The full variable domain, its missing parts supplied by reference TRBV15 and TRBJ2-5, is DAMVIQNPRYQVTQFGKPVTLSCSQTLNHNVMYWYQQKSSQAPKLLFHYYDKDFNNEADTPDNFQSRRPNTSFCFLDIRSPGLGDTAMYLCATSRDRSAETQYFGPGTRLLVL.